This T cell receptor beta chain was observed in a study of T cell changes during pregnancy in multiple sclerosis. The method was immunoSEQ multiplex PCR; TCRdb's version includes in-frame clones alone and lacks a portion of them. The table has more than 30,000 clones, 85% to 95% seen once. The CDR3 has 16 amino acids. With 4 bases clipped from V and 4 bases from J, the junction kept 10 bases outside the gene matches. CDR1 and CDR2 (germline): PRHDT, FYEKMQ (reference sequence). V gene TRBV13 combines with J gene TRBJ2-3; the match to TRBD2 covers 8 bases. The source was CD8+ T cells from peripheral blood mononuclear cells, collected in the third trimester of pregnancy. This receptor was identified in a female donor with multiple sclerosis, enrolled in a pregnancy study. This CDR3 reads CASSSPGLDAPDTQYF. The CDR3 DNA reads TGTGCCAGCAGCTCCCCGGGACTAGACGCCCCAGATACGCAGTATTTT.